The following is a T cell receptor (delta chain) sequence with its context. At one boundary the junction diverges from the germline segment, which might be a read error. These data belong to a study of gamma-delta chains in newborns, infants, children. Study context: Innate gammadelta T cells reportedly expand polyclonally right after birth, driven by microbial exposure, per the title.

CDR1 and CDR2 from the germline V gene are NSMFDY and ISSIKDK. The CDR3 length is 26 residues. TCRdb applied CATT to the reads for clone calling. Among some 5,000 delta-chain clones listed, approximately 3% were seen once. This sequence originates from a child who was a newborn, infant or young child, either healthy, febrile or measles-vaccinated (not recorded which). The sequenced sample consisted of blood. This chain links TRAV29/DV5 with TRDJ2; maybe TRDD3 (6 bases). CDR3 loop: CAASATSETWGLRNIVASGLTAQLFF. CDR3 sequence (DNA): TGTGCTGCAAGCGCGACGTCTGAAACGTGGGGGCTACGCAATATAGTTGCGTCGGGTTTGACAGCGCAACTCTTCTTT.